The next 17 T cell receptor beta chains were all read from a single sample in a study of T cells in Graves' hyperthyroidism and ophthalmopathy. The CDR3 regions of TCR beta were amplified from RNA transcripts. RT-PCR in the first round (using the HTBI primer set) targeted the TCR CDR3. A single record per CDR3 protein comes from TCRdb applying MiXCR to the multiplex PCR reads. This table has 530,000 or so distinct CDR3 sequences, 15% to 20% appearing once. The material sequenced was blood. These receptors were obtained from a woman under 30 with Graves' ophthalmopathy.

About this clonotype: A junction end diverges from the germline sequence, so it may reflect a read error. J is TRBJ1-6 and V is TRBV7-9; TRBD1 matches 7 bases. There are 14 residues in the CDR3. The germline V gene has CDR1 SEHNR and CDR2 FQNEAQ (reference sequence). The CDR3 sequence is CASSKTGVGSPLDF. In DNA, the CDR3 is TGTGCCAGCAGCAAAACAGGGGTTGGTTCACCCCTCGACTTT.

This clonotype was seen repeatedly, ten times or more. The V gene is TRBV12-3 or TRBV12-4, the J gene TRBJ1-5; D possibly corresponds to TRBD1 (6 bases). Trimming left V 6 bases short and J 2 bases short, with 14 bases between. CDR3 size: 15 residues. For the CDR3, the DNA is TGTGCCAGCAGACCCGGGGGGGCCGGCAATCAGCCCCAGCATTTT. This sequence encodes CASRPGGAGNQPQHF.

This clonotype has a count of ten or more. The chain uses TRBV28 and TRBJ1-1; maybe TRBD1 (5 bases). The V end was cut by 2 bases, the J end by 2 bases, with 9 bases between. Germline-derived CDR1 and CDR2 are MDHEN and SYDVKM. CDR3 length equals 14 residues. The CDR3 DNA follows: TGTGCCAGCAGTTTACGGGGGTTTAACACTGAAGCTTTCTTT. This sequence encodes CASSLRGFNTEAFF.

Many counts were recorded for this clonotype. This chain's CDR3 is CASTAQGGEQYF. CDR3 bases: TGTGCCAGCACGGCACAGGGAGGCGAGCAGTACTTC. The chain recombines TRBV13 with TRBJ2-7; TRBD1 or TRBD2 may be the D gene (6 bases each). The V gene lost 7 bases and the J gene lost 6 bases, with 13 bases spanning the gap. The CDR3 is 12 amino acids. Looked up from germline, CDR1 is PRHDT and CDR2 is FYEKMQ (reference sequence).

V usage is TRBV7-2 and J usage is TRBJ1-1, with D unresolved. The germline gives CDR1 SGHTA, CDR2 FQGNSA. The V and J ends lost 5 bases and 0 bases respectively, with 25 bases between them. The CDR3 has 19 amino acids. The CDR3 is CASSRIMGYAHTLNTEAFF. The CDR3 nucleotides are TGTGCCAGCAGCCGAATTATGGGGTACGCCCATACCCTGAACACTGAAGCTTTCTTT.

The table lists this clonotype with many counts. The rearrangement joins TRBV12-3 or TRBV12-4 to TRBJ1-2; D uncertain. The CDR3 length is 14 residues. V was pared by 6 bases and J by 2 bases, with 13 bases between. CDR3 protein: CASSYMGSNYGYTF. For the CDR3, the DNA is TGTGCCAGCAGCTACATGGGGTCGAACTATGGCTACACCTTC.

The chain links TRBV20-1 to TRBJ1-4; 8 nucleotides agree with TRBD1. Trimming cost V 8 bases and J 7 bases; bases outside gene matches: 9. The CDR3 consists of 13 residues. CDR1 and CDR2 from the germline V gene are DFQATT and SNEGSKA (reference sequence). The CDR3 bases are TGCAGTCCCTTAGGACAGGGCGGTGAAAAACTGTTTTTT. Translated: CSPLGQGGEKLFF.

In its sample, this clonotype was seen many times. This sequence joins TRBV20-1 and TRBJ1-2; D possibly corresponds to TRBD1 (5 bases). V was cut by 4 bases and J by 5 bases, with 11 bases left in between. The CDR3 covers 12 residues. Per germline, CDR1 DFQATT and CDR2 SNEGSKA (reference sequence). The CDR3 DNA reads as TGCAGTGCTATGCCCCGGGGGTATGGCTACACCTTC. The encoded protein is CSAMPRGYGYTF.

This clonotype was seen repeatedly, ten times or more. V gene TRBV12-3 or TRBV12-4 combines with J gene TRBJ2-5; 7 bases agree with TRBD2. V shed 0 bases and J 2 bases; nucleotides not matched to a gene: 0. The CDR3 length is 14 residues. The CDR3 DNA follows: TGTGCCAGCAGTTTAGCGGGACTACAAGAGACCCAGTACTTC. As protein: CASSLAGLQETQYF.

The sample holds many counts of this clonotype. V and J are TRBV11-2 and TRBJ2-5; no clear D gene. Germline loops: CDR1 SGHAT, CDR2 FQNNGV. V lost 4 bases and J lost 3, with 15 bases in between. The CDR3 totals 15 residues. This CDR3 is CASSSLERGKETQYF. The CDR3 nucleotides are TGTGCCAGCAGCTCATTAGAGCGTGGGAAAGAGACCCAGTACTTC.

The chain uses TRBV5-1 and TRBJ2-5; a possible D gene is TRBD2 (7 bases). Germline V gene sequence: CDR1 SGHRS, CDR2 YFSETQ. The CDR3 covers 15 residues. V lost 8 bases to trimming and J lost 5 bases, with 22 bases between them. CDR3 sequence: CASSTGGPPGETQYF. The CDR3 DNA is TGCGCCAGTTCGACGGGGGGCCCACCGGGGGAGACCCAGTACTTC.

CDR3 DNA sequence: TGTGCCAGCAGCGGGACCGGGACTAGCGCGAAGACCCCATTCGCAGATACGCAGTATTTT. It specifies CASSGTGTSAKTPFADTQYF. This chain links TRBV3-1 with TRBJ2-3; TRBD2 agrees at 10 bases. This CDR3 spans 20 amino acids. Germline CDR1 and CDR2: LGHDT and YNNKEL (reference sequence). V lost 5 bases to trimming and J lost 4 bases; unmatched junction nucleotides: 21.

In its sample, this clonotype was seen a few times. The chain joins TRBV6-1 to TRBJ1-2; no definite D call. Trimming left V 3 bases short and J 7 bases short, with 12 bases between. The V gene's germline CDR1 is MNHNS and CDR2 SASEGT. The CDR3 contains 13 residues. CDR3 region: CASSETVRVGYTF. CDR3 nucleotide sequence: TGTGCCAGCAGTGAGACCGTTAGGGTTGGCTACACCTTC.

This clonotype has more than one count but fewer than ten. The CDR3 nucleotides read TGTGCCAGTACCCAACCCGGTGGGTCTAGGACTGAAGCTTTCTTT. This gives the protein CASTQPGGSRTEAFF. V and J are TRBV19 and TRBJ1-1; the D is unclear. Trimming removed 7 bases from V and 5 bases from J, with 20 bases in between. From germline, CDR1 is LNHDA and CDR2 SQIVND (reference sequence). CDR3 length equals 15 residues.

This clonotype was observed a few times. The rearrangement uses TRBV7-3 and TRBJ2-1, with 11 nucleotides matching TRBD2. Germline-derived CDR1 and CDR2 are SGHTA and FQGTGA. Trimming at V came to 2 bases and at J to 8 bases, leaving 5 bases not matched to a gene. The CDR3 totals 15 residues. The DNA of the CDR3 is TGTGCCAGCAGCTTATTAGCGGGAGGGCTCGATGAGCAGTTCTTC. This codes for CASSLLAGGLDEQFF.

This CDR3 reads CASSQGDGSYEQYF. DNA of the CDR3: TGTGCCAGCAGCCAAGGCGACGGGTCCTACGAGCAGTACTTC. The rearrangement uses TRBV4-2 and TRBJ2-7, with no clear D. This CDR3 contains 14 residues. Germline loops: CDR1 LGHNA, CDR2 YNFKEQ. V lost 1 base and J lost 1, with 8 bases in between.

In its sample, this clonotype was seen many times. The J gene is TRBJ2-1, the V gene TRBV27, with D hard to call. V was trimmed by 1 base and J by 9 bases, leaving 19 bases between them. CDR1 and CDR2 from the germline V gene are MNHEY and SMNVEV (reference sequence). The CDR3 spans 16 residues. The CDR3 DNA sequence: TGTGCCAGCAGTTTATGGGTCGGAAACCCCGGTAGTGAGCAGTTCTTC. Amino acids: CASSLWVGNPGSEQFF.